Reported below is one T cell receptor (beta chain). The data are from a study of T cell changes during pregnancy in multiple sclerosis. Data came from immunoSEQ multiplex PCR; TCRdb stores just in-frame clones and leaves some out. The top ten clones hold 0.44% of a sample with around 130,000 clones, 95% to 98% of them seen once. The CDR3 contains 16 residues. CDR1 SEHNR and CDR2 FQNEAQ come from the germline V gene (reference sequence). The junction had 7 bases not matched to a gene; V was cut back by 5 bases and J by 0 bases. This chain connects TRBV7-9 to TRBJ2-4; 7 bases are a match to TRBD2. This receptor was taken from a female donor with multiple sclerosis, enrolled in a pregnancy study. The sample consisted of peripheral blood, taken after pregnancy. This CDR3 is CASSPRLALAKNIQYF. CDR3 DNA: TGTGCCAGCAGCCCCCGACTAGCCTTAGCCAAAAACATTCAGTACTTC.